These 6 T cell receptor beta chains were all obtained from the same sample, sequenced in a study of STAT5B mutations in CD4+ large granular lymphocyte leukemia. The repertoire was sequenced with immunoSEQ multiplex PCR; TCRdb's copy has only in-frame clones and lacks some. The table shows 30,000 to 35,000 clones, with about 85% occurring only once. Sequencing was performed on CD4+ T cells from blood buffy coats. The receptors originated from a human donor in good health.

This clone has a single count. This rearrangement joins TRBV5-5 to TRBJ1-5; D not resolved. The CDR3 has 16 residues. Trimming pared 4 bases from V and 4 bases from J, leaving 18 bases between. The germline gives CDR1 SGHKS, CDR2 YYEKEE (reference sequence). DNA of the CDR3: TGTGCCAGCAGCCCCCAATCCGACCAGAGTAATCAGCCCCAGCATTTT. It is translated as CASSPQSDQSNQPQHF.

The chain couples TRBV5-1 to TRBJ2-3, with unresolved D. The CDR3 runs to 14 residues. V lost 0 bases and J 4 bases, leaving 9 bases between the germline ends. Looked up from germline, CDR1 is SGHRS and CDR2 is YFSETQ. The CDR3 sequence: CASSLAGVADTQYF. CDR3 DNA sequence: TGCGCCAGCAGCTTGGCTGGGGTTGCAGATACGCAGTATTTT.

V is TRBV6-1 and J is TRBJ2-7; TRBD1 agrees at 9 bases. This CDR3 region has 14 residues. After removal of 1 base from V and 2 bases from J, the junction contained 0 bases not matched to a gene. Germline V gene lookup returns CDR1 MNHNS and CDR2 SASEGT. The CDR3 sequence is CASSEGTGAYEQYF. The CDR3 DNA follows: TGTGCCAGCAGTGAAGGGACAGGGGCCTACGAGCAGTACTTC.

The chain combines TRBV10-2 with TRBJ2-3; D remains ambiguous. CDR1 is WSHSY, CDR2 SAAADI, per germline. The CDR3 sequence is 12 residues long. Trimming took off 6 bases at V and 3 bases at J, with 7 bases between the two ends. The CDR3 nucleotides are TGCGCCAGCAGGGGCTTAACAGATACGCAGTATTTT. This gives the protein CASRGLTDTQYF.

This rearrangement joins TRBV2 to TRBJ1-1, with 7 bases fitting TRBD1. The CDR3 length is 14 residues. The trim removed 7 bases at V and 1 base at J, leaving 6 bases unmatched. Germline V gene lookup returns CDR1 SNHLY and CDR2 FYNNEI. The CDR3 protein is CASKDRLANTEAFF. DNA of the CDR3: TGTGCCAGCAAGGACAGGTTGGCGAACACTGAAGCTTTCTTT.

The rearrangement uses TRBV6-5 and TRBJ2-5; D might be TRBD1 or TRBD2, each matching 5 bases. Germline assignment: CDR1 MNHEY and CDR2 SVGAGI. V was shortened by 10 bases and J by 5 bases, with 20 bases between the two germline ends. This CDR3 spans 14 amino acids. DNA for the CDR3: TGTGCCACTAATCCCGGGACCTTGGGGGAGACCCAGTACTTC. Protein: CATNPGTLGETQYF.